One and the same sample provided the 22 T cell receptor beta chains below, sequenced in a study of cytomegalovirus exposure and HLA in healthy donors. This PCR relied on a set of 60 Vbeta primers and 13 Jbeta primers. The data were produced by immunoSEQ multiplex PCR, yet TCRdb's version contains in-frame clones alone and is incomplete. Seen here are over 100,000 clones, 70% to 75% observed once, and the top ten hold around 2.1%. What was sequenced was PBMCs. The source of these receptors is a woman aged 40 to 50 in good health and CMV-seropositive.

The chain uses TRBV28 and TRBJ1-5; no firm D call. V gave up 5 bases and J gave up 6 bases, with 23 bases separating them. The CDR3 consists of 17 residues. Germline CDR1 is MDHEN and CDR2 is SYDVKM. The CDR3 nucleotides are TGTGCCAGCAGTAACCCCGGGGTCAGCAAAAAGGGTCAGCCCCAGCATTTT. It specifies CASSNPGVSKKGQPQHF. The full variable domain, completed using reference TRBV28 and TRBJ1-5, is DVKVTQSSRYLVKRTGEKVFLECVQDMDHENMFWYRQDPGLGLRLIYFSYDVKMKEKGDIPEGYSVSREKKERFSLILESASTNQTSMYLCASSNPGVSKKGQPQHFGDGTRLSIL.

This chain joins TRBV7-9 and TRBJ1-3; 8 nucleotides line up with TRBD1. V lost 5 bases, J lost 1 base, and 4 bases stayed unmatched. The CDR3 length is 15 residues. Germline loops: CDR1 SEHNR, CDR2 FQNEAQ (reference sequence). CDR3 loop: CASSRTGGSGNTIYF. CDR3 bases: TGTGCCAGCAGCCGAACAGGGGGTTCTGGAAACACCATATATTTT.

The chain combines TRBV7-2 with TRBJ1-4; TRBD1 agrees at 7 bases. Trimming took 1 base from V and 6 from J; bases not matched to a gene: 14. The CDR3 has 18 amino acids. Germline V lookup: CDR1 SGHTA, CDR2 FQGNSA. The CDR3 loop is CASSLDTSMTGWDEKLFF. Written as DNA, the CDR3 is TGTGCCAGCAGCTTAGATACGTCAATGACAGGGTGGGATGAAAAACTGTTTTTT.

The V call is TRBV9, the J call TRBJ1-2, with 12 bases matching TRBD1. In germline, CDR1 is SGDLS, CDR2 YYNGEE. The CDR3 extends over 15 amino acids. J gave up 8 bases and V 4 bases, and 9 bases lay outside the gene matches. The CDR3 is CASSLGGDRGHGYTF. CDR3 DNA: TGTGCCAGCAGCCTCGGGGGGGACAGGGGGCACGGCTACACCTTC. The variable domain in full, with the rest retrieved from reference TRBV9 and TRBJ1-2, is DSGVTQTPKHLITATGQRVTLRCSPRSGDLSVYWYQQSLDQGLQFLIQYYNGEERAKGNILERFSAQQFPDLHSELNLSSLELGDSALYFCASSLGGDRGHGYTFGSGTRLTVV.

With regard to this clone: The junction departs from germline at one end; a sequencing error may be responsible. The same CDR3 arises from other DNA sequences in this sample as well. The chain is built from TRBV7-3 and TRBJ2-7, with TRBD1 matching 8 bases. The CDR3 runs 14 residues. From germline, CDR1 is SGHTA and CDR2 FQGTGA. The CDR3 sequence: CASSSGQGWDEQYF. In DNA, the CDR3 is TGCGCCAGCAGCTCTGGACAGGGATGGGACGAGCAGTACTTC.

This chain uses TRBV5-6 with TRBJ1-2; 8 bases align to TRBD1. This CDR3 is 14 amino acids long. J lost 1 base, V lost 4 bases, and 3 bases had no gene match. Germline CDR1 is SGHDT and CDR2 is YYEEEE. Here the CDR3 reads CASSPGQGNYGYTF. DNA for the CDR3: TGTGCCAGCAGCCCTGGACAGGGTAACTATGGCTACACCTTC. The full variable domain, its missing parts supplied by reference TRBV5-6 and TRBJ1-2, is DAGVTQSPTHLIKTRGQQVTLRCSPKSGHDTVSWYQQALGQGPQFIFQYYEEEERQRGNFPDRFSGHQFPNYSSELNVNALLLGDSALYLCASSPGQGNYGYTFGSGTRLTVV.

V is TRBV11-2 and J is TRBJ1-4; TRBD1 might be the D (6 bases). The CDR3 runs to 14 residues. The germline CDR1 and CDR2 sequences are SGHAT and FQNNGV. The V gene lost 2 bases and the J gene lost 7 bases, with 11 bases spanning the gap. The CDR3 loop is CASSLRRGGEKLFF. The CDR3 bases are TGTGCCAGCAGCTTAAGGAGAGGGGGTGAAAAACTGTTTTTT. Complete variable domain (other parts from reference TRBV11-2 and TRBJ1-4): EAGVAQSPRYKIIEKRQSVAFWCNPISGHATLYWYQQILGQGPKLLIQFQNNGVVDDSQLPKDRFSAERLKGVDSTLKIQPAKLEDSAVYLCASSLRRGGEKLFFGSGTQLSVL.

Here the CDR3 reads CASSQEAGTGGSYEQYF. The CDR3 DNA reads as TGCGCCAGCAGCCAGGAGGCCGGGACAGGGGGCTCCTACGAGCAGTACTTC. The chain uses TRBV4-3 and TRBJ2-7; TRBD1 matches at 11 bases. The germline V gene encodes CDR1 LGHNA and CDR2 YSLEER. The CDR3 runs 17 residues. The V gene end was trimmed by 3 bases and the J gene end by 0 bases; junction bases not matched to a gene: 7.

This clone is a singleton in its sample. The chain has TRBV6-1 and TRBJ1-2; 11 bases align to TRBD1. The CDR3 length is 15 residues. Germline V gene data show CDR1 as MNHNS and CDR2 as SASEGT. V was clipped by 4 bases and J by 6 bases; unmatched bases: 7. The CDR3 sequence: CASSVGDRGFDGYTF. The CDR3 nucleotides are TGTGCCAGCAGTGTGGGGGACAGGGGGTTCGATGGCTACACCTTC.

This clone was found once. This chain joins TRBV6-1 and TRBJ1-4; maybe TRBD1 (6 bases). CDR1 and CDR2 from the germline V gene are MNHNS and SASEGT. The CDR3 sequence is 15 residues long. V shed 6 bases and J shed 4 bases, with 15 bases lying between them. CDR3 DNA: TGTGCCAGCAGATCCGGGGGGGCTGGTAATGAAAAACTGTTTTTT. Its translation is CASRSGGAGNEKLFF.

This chain links TRBV28 with TRBJ2-1, with 7 bases aligning to TRBD2. CDR3 length equals 15 residues. The junction had 15 bases not matched to a gene; V was cut back by 7 bases and J by 9 bases. Germline V gene data show CDR1 as MDHEN and CDR2 as SYDVKM. This CDR3 reads CASIRGGSNEVEQFF. The CDR3 nucleotides read TGTGCCAGCATCCGGGGCGGGAGTAATGAGGTTGAGCAGTTCTTC.

The J gene is TRBJ2-7, the V gene TRBV30; 10 bases map to TRBD1. Germline V gives CDR1 GTSNPN, CDR2 SVGIG (reference sequence). The CDR3 loop spans 16 amino acids. V shed 3 bases and J 2 bases; nucleotides not matched to a gene: 10. CDR3 protein: CAWRPRPGTGAYEQYF. The CDR3 region has the DNA TGTGCCTGGAGGCCACGGCCCGGGACAGGGGCCTACGAGCAGTACTTC.

Only a few counts were recorded for this clone. The genes are TRBV28 and TRBJ1-5, with D perhaps TRBD1 (6 bases). The CDR3 consists of 14 residues. Germline values: CDR1 MDHEN, CDR2 SYDVKM. With 2 bases removed from V and 7 bases from J, the gap between germline ends came to 12 bases. For the CDR3, the DNA is TGTGCCAGCAGTTTAAACGGGGGGCCCCAGCCCCAGCATTTT. Encoded protein: CASSLNGGPQPQHF.

The rearrangement joins TRBV9 to TRBJ2-7, with D possibly matching TRBD2 (6 bases). V dropped 3 bases and J dropped 4 bases, with 8 bases sitting between them. Germline CDR1 is SGDLS and CDR2 is YYNGEE. The CDR3 has 12 residues. The CDR3 spells CASSGSGYEQYF. DNA of the CDR3: TGTGCCAGCAGCGGTAGCGGATACGAGCAGTACTTC. The complete variable domain, with remaining parts taken from reference TRBV9 and TRBJ2-7, reads DSGVTQTPKHLITATGQRVTLRCSPRSGDLSVYWYQQSLDQGLQFLIQYYNGEERAKGNILERFSAQQFPDLHSELNLSSLELGDSALYFCASSGSGYEQYFGPGTRLTVT.

As regards this clone: Compared with germline, one end of the junction differs, possibly owing to a read error. The chain has TRBV7-2 and TRBJ2-7; D remains ambiguous. This CDR3 region has 11 residues. Germline lookup yields CDR1 SGHTA and CDR2 FQGNSA. CDR3 sequence reads: CASQASDEQYF. The CDR3 region has the DNA TGTGCCAGCCAAGCCTCCGACGAGCAGTACTTC. Together with reference TRBV7-2 and TRBJ2-7, the CDR3 gives the full variable domain: GAGVSQSPSNKVTEKGKDVELRCDPISGHTALYWYRQSLGQGLEFLIYFQGNSAPDKSGLPSDRFSAERTGGSVSTLTIQRTQQEDSAVYLCASQASDEQYFGPGTRLTVT.

The CDR3 DNA reads as TGTGCCAGCAGCTTCATAGCCTACGAGCAGTACTTC. Its translation is CASSFIAYEQYF. The gene calls are TRBV28 and TRBJ2-7; no definite D call. Looked up from germline, CDR1 is MDHEN and CDR2 is SYDVKM. CDR3 length equals 12 residues. V lost 6 bases, J lost 2 bases, and 8 bases lay in between.

V usage is TRBV19 and J usage is TRBJ1-1; D remains ambiguous. In germline, CDR1 is LNHDA, CDR2 SQIVND (reference sequence). The length of the CDR3 is 14 residues. Trimming stripped 3 bases from V and 3 bases from J, with 11 bases between. Here the CDR3 reads CASSITGVDTEAFF. The CDR3 coding sequence is TGTGCCAGTAGTATCACCGGAGTCGACACTGAAGCTTTCTTT.

The V and J genes are TRBV7-2 and TRBJ1-1; D unclear. CDR1 and CDR2 from the germline V gene are SGHTA and FQGNSA. This CDR3 has 14 residues. Trimming took off 3 bases at V and 0 bases at J, with 8 bases between the two ends. CDR3 amino acids: CASSFGRLNTEAFF. CDR3 bases: TGTGCCAGCAGCTTTGGGCGCTTGAACACTGAAGCTTTCTTT.

The gene calls are TRBV7-2 and TRBJ2-5, with a possible D match to TRBD1 (5 bases). Germline CDR1 SGHTA, CDR2 FQGNSA. V shed 1 base and J shed 7 bases, with 13 bases lying between them. CDR3 length equals 14 residues. CDR3 residues: CASSLDSNRLTQYF. The DNA of the CDR3 is TGTGCCAGCAGCTTAGATTCTAACAGGTTGACCCAGTACTTC.

The V gene is TRBV28, the J gene TRBJ2-1, with TRBD2 identical over 7 bases. The CDR3 is 15 residues long. V trimming: 6 bases; J trimming: 2 bases; junction bases outside the gene matches: 7. Germline V gives CDR1 MDHEN, CDR2 SYDVKM. CDR3 coding DNA: TGTGCCAGCAGCCCCAGTGGGGGGGCCTACAATGAGCAGTTCTTC. This codes for CASSPSGGAYNEQFF.

The chain has TRBV6-5 and TRBJ2-7; D gene uncertain. V lost 10 bases and J 4 bases, leaving 11 bases between the germline ends. The CDR3 totals 11 residues. Germline V CDR1 and CDR2: MNHEY, SVGAGI. The chain's CDR3 is CATLGAYEQYF. The CDR3 bases are TGTGCCACCCTAGGAGCGTACGAGCAGTACTTC.

The chain carries TRBV7-9 and TRBJ1-1, with D possibly being TRBD1 (5 bases). V lost 10 bases and J lost 1, with 16 bases in between. Germline V gives CDR1 SEHNR, CDR2 FQNEAQ (reference sequence). CDR3 length equals 14 residues. CDR3 bases: TGTGCCACGCAGCTTCTCCAGGGGAACACTGAAGCTTTCTTT. As protein: CATQLLQGNTEAFF.